This paragraph reports one T cell receptor beta chain. Its antigen is not known. V trimming: 6 bases; J trimming: 14 bases; junction bases outside the gene matches: 7. In germline, CDR1 is SQVTM, CDR2 ANQGSEA. The CDR3 is 11 amino acids. These data originate in a study of T cells in Graves' hyperthyroidism and ophthalmopathy. Study findings and constraints: Clonotypes that were expanded in thyroid above 0.001 mostly appeared in blood too.

TCR beta CDR3 regions were amplified from RNA transcripts. The HTBI primer set served for first-round RT-PCR of the TCR CDR3. From the multiplex PCR reads, TCRdb called clonotypes with MiXCR, one entry per CDR3 protein. The top ten clones hold just under 8.5% of a sample with roughly 580,000 distinct CDR3 sequences, 35% to 55% of them seen once. Sample: peripheral blood or thyroid tissue (not recorded which). The gene calls are TRBV29-1 and TRBJ1-5; 10 positions agree with TRBD1. The TCR originated in a woman aged 18 to 35 with Graves' hyperthyroidism. The CDR3 protein is CSVATGGDEHF. Here the CDR3 DNA reads TGCAGCGTCGCGACAGGGGGCGACGAGCATTTT.